A single T cell receptor gamma chain is shown here with its context. The protein TCRdb gives is from a much larger clone and does not agree with this DNA's translation at residue 9, likely a read error; the protein shown here comes from the DNA. This entry belongs to a study of human gamma delta and Vdelta1 T cells. Losses at the gene ends were 3 bases for V and 5 bases for J; bases not matched to a gene: 16. Germline lookup yields CDR1 GITISATS and CDR2 ISYDGTV (reference sequence). There are 16 residues in the CDR3. TCRdb reanalyzed the PCR reads using CATT. The sample has several hundred gamma-chain clones, over 3.5% seen once.

Sequenced: differentiated CD27- Vdelta1 gamma-delta T cells from blood. The source of this sequence is a human donor in good health. The chain employs TRGV9 and TRGJ1 or TRGJ2. The CDR3 coding sequence is TGTGCCTTGTGGGAGCCCGACCGCCGGATCCATTATAAGAAACTCTTT. Amino acids: CALWEPDRRIHYKKLF.